The rows below give T cell receptor beta chains drawn from one sample of a study of blood T cells in healthy people across ages. Using its own MiXCR run on the 5' RACE reads, TCRdb lists one record per CDR3 protein. Among nearly 800,000 distinct CDR3 sequences listed, roughly 25% were seen once. The data were also submitted as part of a second study, on T cells of mothers and their children.

The source material was blood. The origin of the receptors is a boy younger than 18 in good health. Each CDR3 is given with its conserved first and last residue. D genes are given only for firm matches. The size of a clone is reported for some rows only, either as once, few or many, or as a class for expanded clones.

- TRBJ2-7 few TRBV5-1 CASSLRPPLRTFSGGGYEQYF TGCGCCAGCAGCTTGCGCCCCCCGCTTAGAACGTTTAGCGGAGGGGGCTACGAGCAGTACTTC
- TRBJ2-7 few TRBV28 CASSFGGEETYEQYF TGTGCCAGCAGTTTTGGCGGGGAGGAGACCTACGAGCAGTACTTC
TRBD1 TRBJ2-1 - TRBV6-2/TRBV6-3 CASRPRTGKFIDEQFF TGTGCCAGCAGACCTAGGACAGGGAAGTTTATCGATGAGCAGTTCTTC
- TRBJ1-3 - TRBV5-8 CASSSGAISGNTIYF TGTGCCAGCAGCTCCGGGGCCATCTCTGGAAACACCATATATTTT
- TRBJ2-1 - TRBV29-1 CSVGESHNEQFF TGCAGCGTTGGGGAAAGTCACAATGAGCAGTTCTTC
TRBD2 TRBJ2-2 - TRBV7-9 CASSPSGPRTGELFF TGTGCCAGCAGCCCTAGCGGGCCTCGGACCGGGGAGCTGTTTTTT
- TRBJ2-2 - TRBV5-6 CASSFRPGTGELFF TGTGCCAGCAGCTTTCGACCGGGAACCGGGGAGCTGTTTTTT
TRBD2 TRBJ2-1 few TRBV3-1 CASSQGEGPIENEQFF TGTGCCAGCAGCCAAGGGGAGGGCCCCATAGAAAATGAGCAGTTCTTC
- TRBJ1-1 - TRBV20-1 CSALLMNTEAFF TGCAGTGCCTTACTTATGAACACTGAAGCTTTCTTT
- TRBJ2-3 - TRBV12-3/TRBV12-4 CASSFSQGPQYF TGTGCCAGCAGTTTTTCCCAGGGGCCGCAGTATTTT
- TRBJ2-2 few TRBV9 CASSVATRQTGELFF TGTGCCAGCAGCGTAGCTACCAGACAAACCGGGGAGCTGTTTTTT
- TRBJ2-1 - TRBV18 CASSPQSGNEQFF TGTGCCAGCTCACCGCAGTCTGGCAATGAGCAGTTCTTC
- TRBJ1-2 - TRBV11-2 CASSLGQTFGYTF TGTGCCAGCAGCCTCGGACAGACCTTTGGCTACACCTTC
- TRBJ1-4 - TRBV21-1 CASSDAGGASSGNEKLFF TGTGCCAGCAGCGACGCGGGGGGCGCCTCCTCGGGTAATGAAAAACTGTTTTTT
TRBD2 TRBJ2-5 few TRBV7-9 CASSPKTSGGKETQYF TGTGCCAGCAGCCCAAAGACTAGCGGGGGGAAAGAGACCCAGTACTTC
TRBD1 TRBJ2-7 - TRBV4-3 CASSQQTGGIYEQYF TGCGCCAGCAGCCAACAGACAGGGGGCATCTACGAGCAGTACTTC
TRBD2 TRBJ2-1 - TRBV10-3 CAISGSSGSRESF TGTGCCATCAGTGGTAGTAGCGGGAGCCGCGAGTCTTTC